The 24 T cell receptor beta chains listed next were all sequenced from one sample in a study of blood T cell repertoires in COVID-19. The method was immunoSEQ multiplex PCR; TCRdb's version includes in-frame clones alone and lacks a portion of them. The sample gives 70,000 or so clones, 80% of which show up once; more than 9.5% is in the top ten. Sequences were obtained from peripheral blood. These receptors all stem from a human donor in a cohort sampled during active COVID-19.

This clone has just one count. This rearrangement joins TRBV5-1 to TRBJ2-6; D unresolved. Per germline, CDR1 SGHRS and CDR2 YFSETQ. This CDR3 spans 14 amino acids. V was pared by 0 bases and J by 7 bases, with 8 bases between. As DNA, the CDR3 is TGCGCCAGCAGCTTGGCCGGGTCTGCCAACGTCCTGACTTTC. Protein product: CASSLAGSANVLTF.

This clone appeared once. The gene calls are TRBV6-2 or TRBV6-3 and TRBJ1-4; TRBD1 agrees at 8 bases. J gave up 5 bases and V 6 bases, and 5 bases lay outside the gene matches. The CDR3 is made up of 14 amino acids. CDR1 and CDR2 from the germline V gene are MNHEY and SVGEGT. The CDR3 region has the DNA TGTGCCAGCAGCTCGGGACAGGCGAATGAAAAACTGTTTTTT. It yields the protein CASSSGQANEKLFF.

Only one count was recorded for this clone. The chain is built from TRBV7-6 and TRBJ1-6, with unresolved D. The CDR3 spans 13 residues. CDR1 SGHVS and CDR2 FNYEAQ come from the germline V gene. V was pared by 8 bases and J by 4 bases, with 9 bases between. The DNA of the CDR3 is TGTGCCAGCGCGCGGAGTTATAATTCACCCCTCCACTTT. Protein sequence: CASARSYNSPLHF.

The J gene is TRBJ2-7, the V gene TRBV27; no reliable D call. Germline CDR1 and CDR2: MNHEY and SMNVEV (reference sequence). CDR3 length equals 11 residues. The V end was cut by 5 bases, the J end by 4 bases, with 6 bases between. The CDR3 sequence: CASSRGYEQYF. The CDR3 DNA reads as TGTGCCAGCAGTAGAGGTTACGAGCAGTACTTC.

The V call is TRBV7-2, the J call TRBJ2-7; 7 bases map to TRBD2. The germline gives CDR1 SGHTA, CDR2 FQGNSA. V was pared by 5 bases and J by 5 bases, with 9 bases of the junction left unmatched. This CDR3 has 14 amino acids. The CDR3: CASSPTGGRDEQYF. CDR3 bases: TGTGCCAGCAGCCCAACGGGGGGTCGGGACGAGCAGTACTTC.

The chain carries TRBV7-2 and TRBJ2-7, with TRBD2 as a possible D gene (5 bases). V was pared by 4 bases and J by 2 bases, with 12 bases between. Germline V gene lookup returns CDR1 SGHTA and CDR2 FQGNSA. The CDR3 length is 14 residues. The CDR3 spells CASSSTTGTYEQYF. The CDR3 DNA follows: TGTGCCAGCAGCTCCACAACCGGGACCTACGAGCAGTACTTC.

The chain combines TRBV6-5 with TRBJ1-1; D not certain. The CDR3 spans 13 residues. Germline CDR1 is MNHEY and CDR2 is SVGAGI. V lost 7 bases, J lost 1 base, and 10 bases lay in between. The CDR3 loop reads CASNLHPNTEAFF. DNA of the CDR3: TGTGCCAGCAATTTACACCCGAACACTGAAGCTTTCTTT.

The chain links TRBV7-3 to TRBJ2-3, with 12 bases matching TRBD2. The CDR3 runs 19 residues. After removal of 5 bases from V and 1 base from J, the junction contained 13 bases not matched to a gene. CDR1 SGHTA and CDR2 FQGTGA come from the germline V gene. This CDR3 reads CASSPKVRLAGEGTDTQYF. The DNA of the CDR3 is TGTGCCAGCAGCCCAAAGGTCCGACTAGCGGGAGAGGGCACAGATACGCAGTATTTT.

Concerning this clone itself: This same CDR3 is encoded by further DNA sequences in the sample. The rearrangement links TRBV30 to TRBJ1-5, with TRBD1 matching 10 bases. The V segment lost 1 base and the J segment 7 bases; nucleotides outside the gene matches: 4. Per the germline V gene, CDR1 is GTSNPN and CDR2 is SVGIG (reference sequence). The CDR3 extends over 14 amino acids. Here the CDR3 DNA reads TGTGCCTGGAGTGGACAGGGGGCAGGCCAGCCCCAGCATTTT. Translating gives CAWSGQGAGQPQHF. The complete variable domain, with remaining parts taken from reference TRBV30 and TRBJ1-5, reads SQTIHQWPATLVQPVGSPLSLECTVEGTSNPNLYWYRQAAGRGLQLLFYSVGIGQISSEVPQNLSASRPQDRQFILSSKKLLLSDSGFYLCAWSGQGAGQPQHFGDGTRLSIL.

This clone was seen more than once but under ten times. J is TRBJ1-2 and V is TRBV4-1; D unresolved. V lost 1 base to trimming and J lost 5 bases, with 14 bases between them. Germline CDR1 and CDR2: MGHRA and YSYEKL. CDR3 size: 15 residues. The CDR3 region has the DNA TGCGCCAGCAGCCAAGCTCGAGGGCTTGGGTATGGCTACACCTTC. Encoded protein: CASSQARGLGYGYTF.

The genes are TRBV7-2 and TRBJ2-5; 8 nucleotides align to TRBD2. V was pared by 2 bases and J by 1 base, with 0 bases of the junction left unmatched. This CDR3 has 14 amino acids. Germline V gene sequence: CDR1 SGHTA, CDR2 FQGNSA. As DNA, the CDR3 is TGTGCCAGCAGCTTAAGCGGGGGCCAAGAGACCCAGTACTTC. Translated: CASSLSGGQETQYF.

The J gene is TRBJ2-6, the V gene TRBV6-2 or TRBV6-3; 13 nucleotides align to TRBD2. Germline CDR1 and CDR2: MNHEY and SVGEGT. With V trimmed by 2 bases and J by 0 bases, 1 base remained unmatched. This CDR3 spans 18 amino acids. The DNA of the CDR3 is TGTGCCAGCAGTTACCGGACTAGCGGGGGCTCTGGGGCCAACGTCCTGACTTTC. Amino acids: CASSYRTSGGSGANVLTF.

This clone has just a few counts. V gene TRBV3-1 (or the pseudogene TRBV3-2) combines with J gene TRBJ1-5, with a tentative D call TRBD1 (6 bases). The germline V gene encodes CDR1 LGHDT and CDR2 YNNKEL (reference sequence). V gave up 6 bases and J gave up 2 bases, with 11 bases separating them. CDR3 length: 14 residues. The CDR3 DNA is TGTGCCAGCAGTAACAGGGATCGCAATCAGCCCCAGCATTTT. Protein: CASSNRDRNQPQHF.

This clone has only one observation. V usage is TRBV28 and J usage is TRBJ2-7; D is perhaps TRBD2 (5 bases). The germline V gene has CDR1 MDHEN and CDR2 SYDVKM. This CDR3 has 16 residues. V was pared by 6 bases and J by 9 bases, with 27 bases between. CDR3 amino acids: CASRSMGAARPGGQYF. The CDR3, as DNA: TGTGCCAGCAGATCTATGGGAGCGGCCAGGCCTGGCGGGCAGTACTTC.

The V and J genes are TRBV5-4 and TRBJ2-7; 8 bases align to TRBD1. V was clipped by 3 bases and J by 6 bases; unmatched bases: 11. The CDR3 extends over 15 amino acids. The V gene's germline CDR1 is SGHNT and CDR2 YYREEE (reference sequence). CDR3 sequence (DNA): TGTGCCAGCAGCTCAGGACAGGGAATCTTAGTCGAGCAGTACTTC. The encoded protein is CASSSGQGILVEQYF.

This clone was seen only once. The chain combines TRBV4-3 with TRBJ1-3, with 9 positions matching TRBD1. The J segment lost 0 bases and the V segment lost 0 bases, leaving 12 bases of the junction unmatched. Germline V gene data show CDR1 as LGHNA and CDR2 as YSLEER. The CDR3 is made up of 20 amino acids. CDR3 nucleotides: TGCGCCAGCAGCCAAGAGTCGGGACAGGGCTTTTTTAACTCTGGAAACACCATATATTTT. As protein: CASSQESGQGFFNSGNTIYF.

This clone was seen a few times. V gene TRBV11-3 combines with J gene TRBJ2-2; a weak D match, TRBD1 (5 bases). Looked up from germline, CDR1 is SGHNT and CDR2 is YENEEA. The CDR3 length is 14 residues. Deletions cut 5 bases from V and 1 base from J, with 8 bases between. The CDR3 region has the DNA TGTGCCAGCAGCGGTCAGGGGAACACCGGGGAGCTGTTTTTT. Translation gives CASSGQGNTGELFF.

The CDR3, as DNA: TGTGCCAGCGGACTCACAGGGTCGCAGTATTTT. Translation: CASGLTGSQYF. The chain employs TRBV12-3 or TRBV12-4 and TRBJ2-3; a weak D match, TRBD1 (6 bases). The length of the CDR3 is 11 residues. The V end lost 8 bases, the J end lost 10 bases, and 13 bases lay between the germline ends.

V gene TRBV19 combines with J gene TRBJ2-3; 10 positions agree with TRBD1. CDR3 length: 16 residues. V trimming: 7 bases; J trimming: 5 bases; junction bases outside the gene matches: 12. Germline CDR1 is LNHDA and CDR2 is SQIVND (reference sequence). As DNA, the CDR3 is TGTGCCAGTAACACTCCGGGACAGGGGCTAAGAGATACGCAGTATTTT. It yields the protein CASNTPGQGLRDTQYF.

The chain is built from TRBV11-2 and TRBJ1-1; 8 nucleotides match TRBD1. The CDR3 runs 15 residues. Germline V CDR1 and CDR2: SGHAT, FQNNGV. The trim removed 5 bases at V and 4 bases at J, leaving 9 bases unmatched. The CDR3 loop reads CASSQGQGVSTEAFF. DNA for the CDR3: TGTGCCAGCAGCCAAGGACAGGGCGTAAGCACTGAAGCTTTCTTT.

V gene TRBV19 combines with J gene TRBJ2-1; D is possibly TRBD2 (5 bases). This CDR3 region has 14 residues. V lost 3 bases to trimming and J lost 9 bases, with 15 bases between them. CDR1 and CDR2 from the germline V gene are LNHDA and SQIVND (reference sequence). CDR3 in DNA: TGTGCCAGTAGTATTTCGAGAGGGCCGGGTGAGCAGTTCTTC. Translating it yields CASSISRGPGEQFF.

The chain couples TRBV19 to TRBJ1-5; D might be TRBD1 (6 bases). Germline CDR1 LNHDA, CDR2 SQIVND (reference sequence). The CDR3 is made up of 17 amino acids. Trimming left V 2 bases short and J 0 bases short, with 14 bases between. The CDR3 here is CASSIRGGAGSNQPQHF. CDR3 bases: TGTGCCAGTAGTATACGAGGGGGGGCCGGTAGCAATCAGCCCCAGCATTTT.

The rearrangement uses TRBV5-1 and TRBJ2-7; 13 positions agree with TRBD2. V was clipped by 3 bases and J by 0 bases; unmatched bases: 3. The germline V gene has CDR1 SGHRS and CDR2 YFSETQ. This CDR3 has 16 amino acids. This CDR3 reads CASSSGLAGASYEQYF. In nucleotides, the CDR3 is TGCGCCAGCAGCTCCGGACTAGCGGGGGCCTCCTACGAGCAGTACTTC.

The chain recombines TRBV9 with TRBJ2-3, with TRBD1 identical over 7 bases. The CDR3 consists of 15 residues. Germline trimming cut 4 bases from V and 7 bases from J; bases unmatched to any gene: 12. Germline lookup yields CDR1 SGDLS and CDR2 YYNGEE. The CDR3 protein is CASSSSRDSIYTQYF. Here the CDR3 DNA reads TGTGCCAGCAGCTCTAGCCGGGACAGCATTTATACGCAGTATTTT.